This TCR beta chain was observed in a study of cytomegalovirus exposure and HLA in healthy donors. The study's findings and limits: Association with HLA alleles at 0.05 false discovery rate was found for around 15,000 TCR beta sequences in a later analysis. Being indistinguishable, some V segments were excluded, TRBV6-2 and TRBV6-3 among them.

Use of 60 Vbeta and 13 Jbeta primers characterized the PCR. Only in-frame clones appear in the TCRdb table, and some are missing; sequencing was by immunoSEQ multiplex PCR. The sample has 200,000 or so clones; roughly 80% are singletons. CDR1 is SGHAT and CDR2 is FQNNGV in the germline V gene. The CDR3 has 14 residues. Trimming removed 6 bases from V and 5 bases from J; junction bases left unmatched: 7. Turning to this clone: Its antigen remains unidentified.

The chain uses TRBV11-2 and TRBJ1-2, with 9 bases aligning to TRBD1. This receptor was identified in a woman aged 50 to 60 in good health and CMV-seropositive. The sequenced sample was PBMCs. As DNA, the CDR3 is TGTGCCAGCAGGCATACAGGGGGCGTTTATGGCTACACCTTC. Amino acids: CASRHTGGVYGYTF.